This paragraph covers one T cell receptor (beta chain) sequence. Its antigen is currently unknown. The sample originates from a study of cytomegalovirus exposure and HLA in healthy donors. Study-wide results and limits: Per a later analysis, HLA-associated TCR beta chains showed more clonal expansion than other, equally common TCR beta chains. In a later analysis, V- and J-gene trimming of beta chains associated with a DCLRE1C missense variant, replicated independently.

Both 60 Vbeta primers and 13 Jbeta primers went into the PCR. TCRdb's copy holds only in-frame clones and misses some; the assay was immunoSEQ multiplex PCR. This table holds 90,000 to 100,000 clones, roughly two thirds found once. The sequence came from a female donor in good health and CMV-seronegative. The sample taken for sequencing was PBMCs.

CDR3 protein: CAWSERGEQFF. DNA for the CDR3: TGTGCCTGGAGTGAAAGGGGTGAGCAGTTCTTC. The chain uses TRBV30 and TRBJ2-1; maybe TRBD1 (5 bases). Germline CDR1 GTSNPN, CDR2 SVGIG (reference sequence). This CDR3 is 11 amino acids long. The V end was cut by 1 base, the J end by 9 bases, with 7 bases between.